A selection of T cell receptor beta chains follows, all from one sample in a study of blood T cell repertoires in COVID-19. Method: immunoSEQ multiplex PCR; TCRdb's copy keeps in-frame clones and lacks some. The sample records some 180,000 clones, 60% to 85% being singletons. What was sequenced was peripheral blood. These receptors all stem from a woman between 45 and 60 years old with active or convalescent COVID-19. Each CDR3 is given with its conserved first and last residue. D genes are given only for firm matches. Clone size is given for some rows only: seen once, a few or many times, or a class if the clone is expanded.

J gene,D gene,clone size,V gene,CDR3 DNA,CDR3 protein
TRBJ2-2,TRBD1,.,TRBV10-2,TGCGCCAGCAGAGGGGGACAGGTTGGCACCGGGGAGCTGTTTTTT,CASRGGQVGTGELFF
TRBJ2-6,TRBD1,many,TRBV2,TGTGCCAGCAGCGGAGGTTGGACAGGGTCTGGGGCCAACGTCCTGACTTTC,CASSGGWTGSGANVLTF
TRBJ1-1,.,.,TRBV28,TGTGCCAGCAGTTTAGTGGCAGGGGCAGGGACTGAAGCTTTCTTT,CASSLVAGAGTEAFF
TRBJ1-1,.,.,TRBV6-2/TRBV6-3,TGTGCCAGCAGTTATTCCAGGGGGAACACTGAAGCTTTCTTT,CASSYSRGNTEAFF
TRBJ2-7,TRBD2,.,TRBV3-1/TRBV3-2,TGTGCCAGCAGCCAAGACGCCAGCGGGAGAACGGGACGGGGCTACGAGCAGTACTTC,CASSQDASGRTGRGYEQYF
TRBJ2-7,TRBD2,many,TRBV4-1,TGCGCCAGCAGCCAAGATCAACTAGCGGGAGGGCCAATTAAGTACTTC,CASSQDQLAGGPIKYF
TRBJ1-1,.,.,TRBV19,TGTGCCAGTACCCCGGGACAACACACTGAAGCTTTCTTT,CASTPGQHTEAFF
TRBJ2-5,.,.,TRBV7-2,TGTGCCAGCAGCTTAGGGGGGGTAGAGACCCAGTACTTC,CASSLGGVETQYF
TRBJ2-3,TRBD2,.,TRBV11-1,TGTGCCAGCAGCTTAGTGCTAGCGGGTCCTAGGGATACGCAGTATTTT,CASSLVLAGPRDTQYF
TRBJ1-6,.,.,TRBV30,TGTGCCTGTCGGACTACAGCGACTTCACCCCTCCACTTT,CACRTTATSPLHF
TRBJ2-7,.,.,TRBV7-2,TGTGCCAGCAGCACGGACTATCTCTACGAGCAGTACTTC,CASSTDYLYEQYF
TRBJ1-2,TRBD1,.,TRBV27,TGTGCCAGCGGACAGGGCAGCCAGGAAGGCTACACCTTC,CASGQGSQEGYTF
TRBJ1-1,.,.,TRBV19,TGTGCCAGTAGTATGGAGGGAGTAGGGAAGTTAGGCACTGAAGCTTTCTTT,CASSMEGVGKLGTEAFF
TRBJ1-2,.,.,TRBV28,TGTGCCAGCAGTTTAGTTGTTGGGGGCAAGGGCTACACCTTC,CASSLVVGGKGYTF
TRBJ1-5,.,.,TRBV5-1,TGCGCCAGCAGCTTGGCCGGTGGGGCTTATAGCAATCAGCCCCAGCATTTT,CASSLAGGAYSNQPQHF
TRBJ1-2,.,.,TRBV27,TGTGCCAGCAGTTTATCCCCCAAAAACTATGGCTACACCTTC,CASSLSPKNYGYTF
TRBJ2-1,TRBD2,few,TRBV19,TGTGCCAGTAGTCCCCCTAGCGGGAGGCCCTACAATGAGCAGTTCTTC,CASSPPSGRPYNEQFF
TRBJ2-2,TRBD2,.,TRBV7-8,TGTGCCAGCAGCTTAGGGAGGGCTAGCGGGAGGGGAGGTCGCGGGGAGCTGTTTTTT,CASSLGRASGRGGRGELFF
TRBJ1-5,.,once,TRBV19,TGTGCCAGTAATAAAACCCCGGACAGCCCCAATCAGCCCCAGCATTTT,CASNKTPDSPNQPQHF
TRBJ2-3,TRBD2,.,TRBV19,TGTGCCAGTAGACACGGGGGGGCGGGCACAGATACGCAGTATTTT,CASRHGGAGTDTQYF
TRBJ1-1,.,.,TRBV5-1,TGCGCCAGCAGAAAAGGGGTTGACAGCCTGAACACTGAAGCTTTCTTT,CASRKGVDSLNTEAFF
TRBJ2-5,TRBD1,few,TRBV29-1,TGCAGCGTTGGAAGCCTTATAGGGACAGGGGGAGAGACCCAGTACTTC,CSVGSLIGTGGETQYF
TRBJ2-7,.,once,TRBV7-2,TGTGCCAGCAGCTTAACAGGAATCCTACTCTCCGAGCAGTACTTC,CASSLTGILLSEQYF
TRBJ2-7,TRBD2,few,TRBV5-1,TGCGCCAGCAGCGCGGCAGGAGGGACTAGCGGGGCCCATCGCACCTACGAGCAGTACTTC,CASSAAGGTSGAHRTYEQYF
TRBJ1-1,.,many,TRBV12-3/TRBV12-4,TGTGCCAGCAGTTTATATCGGGGCACTGAAGCTTTCTTT,CASSLYRGTEAFF
TRBJ2-3,.,.,TRBV24-1,TGTGCCACCAGACGTTGGGGAGGCACAGATACGCAGTATTTT,CATRRWGGTDTQYF
TRBJ2-2,TRBD1,many,TRBV7-3,TGTGCCAGCAGGCCCACCGTAGGGGACAGGGAATTTTCGGACACCGGGGAGCTGTTTTTT,CASRPTVGDREFSDTGELFF
TRBJ2-3,TRBD2,.,TRBV7-6,TGTGCCAGCAGCCCCCAGCGGGGGGCCGACTTACTAAGCACAGATACGCAGTATTTT,CASSPQRGADLLSTDTQYF
TRBJ1-1,.,.,TRBV2,TGTGCCAGCAGTGTTAAACAACTGAACACTGAAGCTTTCTTT,CASSVKQLNTEAFF
TRBJ1-1,TRBD1,.,TRBV5-4,TGTGCCAGCAGCTTGGGGCCGGGACAGAAGAGGAACACTGAAGCTTTCTTT,CASSLGPGQKRNTEAFF
TRBJ2-5,.,.,TRBV6-1,TGTGCCAGCAGTGACCCTGAGAGAGAGACCCAGTACTTC,CASSDPERETQYF
TRBJ1-2,.,.,TRBV7-9,TGTGCCAGCAGCTTAGGATCCGGGGTAAACTATGGCTACACCTTC,CASSLGSGVNYGYTF
TRBJ1-4,TRBD1,.,TRBV5-6,TGTGCCAGCAGCTTTGACAGGGCGGGTGAAAAACTGTTTTTT,CASSFDRAGEKLFF
TRBJ2-2,.,.,TRBV6-5,TGTGCCAGCAGTTTGCGCCGGGAGAGCACCGGGGAGCTGTTTTTT,CASSLRRESTGELFF
TRBJ2-2,.,.,TRBV4-2,TGTGCCAGCAGCCAAGATCTTCAGGGGACGGTGAACACCGGGGAGCTGTTTTTT,CASSQDLQGTVNTGELFF
TRBJ2-3,TRBD1,.,TRBV18,TGTGCCAGCTCACCGTTCCGGGACAGGCTTAGCACAGATACGCAGTATTTT,CASSPFRDRLSTDTQYF
TRBJ2-7,TRBD2,.,TRBV27,TGTGCCAGCAGCCCGGGACTAGCGGATTACGAGCAGTACTTC,CASSPGLADYEQYF
TRBJ2-3,TRBD2,.,TRBV9,TGTGCCAGCAGCCCCCAGGTCGGGCGGGGGTTGGATACGCAGTATTTT,CASSPQVGRGLDTQYF
TRBJ2-7,TRBD1,.,TRBV5-6,TGTGCCAGCAGCCGTAACAGGGGAACCTACGAGCAGTACTTC,CASSRNRGTYEQYF
TRBJ2-5,TRBD1,.,TRBV5-1,TGCGCCAGCAGTAGGGGGCCCGAAGAGACCCAGTACTTC,CASSRGPEETQYF
TRBJ1-1,TRBD1,few,TRBV29-1,TGCAGCGTGTGGACAGGCGAGAACACTGAAGCTTTCTTT,CSVWTGENTEAFF
TRBJ1-6,.,.,TRBV30,TGTGCCTGGGAAAGCGGCACCCCGAGGAGCTCACCCCTCCACTTT,CAWESGTPRSSPLHF